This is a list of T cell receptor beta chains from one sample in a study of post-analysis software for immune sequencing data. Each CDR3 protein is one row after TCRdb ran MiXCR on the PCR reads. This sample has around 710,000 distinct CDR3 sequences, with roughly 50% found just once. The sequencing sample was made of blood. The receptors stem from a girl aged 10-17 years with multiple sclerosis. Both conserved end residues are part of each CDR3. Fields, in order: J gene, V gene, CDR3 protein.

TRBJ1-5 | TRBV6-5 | CASSYSWTGKGNQPQHF
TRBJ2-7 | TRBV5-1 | CASSYRQGPYEQYF
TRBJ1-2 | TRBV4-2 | CASSQVFVVWSQSNYGYTF
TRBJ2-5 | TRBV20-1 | CSASRLAGKKTQYF
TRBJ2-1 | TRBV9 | CASSVDNHEQFF
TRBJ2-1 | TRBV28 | CASSPETGPSNEQFF
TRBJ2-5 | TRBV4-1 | CASSQDSGFGETQYF
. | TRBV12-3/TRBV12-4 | CASSLRSGTGGEQYF
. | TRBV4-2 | CASSPDGPSGAYEQYF
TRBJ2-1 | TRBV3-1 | CASSQTGLAGIISYNEQFF
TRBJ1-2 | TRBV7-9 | CASSSPDSNYGYTF
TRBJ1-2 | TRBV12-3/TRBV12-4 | CASSSLDSYYGYTF
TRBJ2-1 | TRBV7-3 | CASTTSGTNNEQFF
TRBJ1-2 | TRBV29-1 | CSLRTANSNGYTF
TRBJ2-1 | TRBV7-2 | CASSLLAGGISRNEQFF
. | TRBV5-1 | CASSPDEFYEQYF
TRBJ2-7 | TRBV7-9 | CASSPKGTVGQQYF
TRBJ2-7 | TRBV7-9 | CASSLPGADYEQYF
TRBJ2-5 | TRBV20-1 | CSASLSSRETQYF
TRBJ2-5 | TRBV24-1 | CATSDHSGGAGTETQYF